The 26 T cell receptor beta chains below were found in one sample sequenced in a study of T cells in Graves' hyperthyroidism and ophthalmopathy. Using RNA transcripts as the source, TCR beta CDR3 regions were amplified. First-round RT-PCR of the TCR CDR3 relied on the HTBI primer set. From the multiplex PCR reads, TCRdb called clonotypes with MiXCR, one entry per CDR3 protein. The data hold nearly 600,000 distinct CDR3 sequences, with more than 11% observed a single time. The sequenced material came from blood. These receptors were collected from a woman between 25 and 40 years old with Graves' hyperthyroidism that later progressed to Graves' ophthalmopathy.

In its sample, this clonotype was seen many times. The rearrangement links TRBV5-1 to TRBJ2-3; 7 positions match TRBD1. CDR1 and CDR2 (germline): SGHRS, YFSETQ. V dropped 4 bases and J dropped 5; count of bases not matched to a gene: 4. There are 13 residues in the CDR3. CDR3 nucleotides: TGCGCCAGCAGCACGGACAGGCTAGATACGCAGTATTTT. The encoded protein is CASSTDRLDTQYF.

CDR3 DNA sequence: TGCGCCAGCAGCTCGGCCGGGACTAGGCTACACACAGATACGCAGTATTTT. Translating it yields CASSSAGTRLHTDTQYF. V and J are TRBV5-1 and TRBJ2-3; TRBD2 agrees at 8 bases. Germline V gives CDR1 SGHRS, CDR2 YFSETQ. The V and J ends lost 3 bases and 2 bases, in that order; junction bases with no gene match: 11. The CDR3 sequence is 17 residues long. The complete variable domain, with remaining parts taken from reference TRBV5-1 and TRBJ2-3, reads KAGVTQTPRYLIKTRGQQVTLSCSPISGHRSVSWYQQTPGQGLQFLFEYFSETQRNKGNFPGRFSGRQFSNSRSEMNVSTLELGDSALYLCASSSAGTRLHTDTQYFGPGTRLTVL.

This chain uses TRBV30 with TRBJ1-2; a weak D match, TRBD1 (5 bases). Germline V lookup: CDR1 GTSNPN, CDR2 SVGIG (reference sequence). The CDR3 is 13 amino acids. The V end lost 0 bases, the J end lost 6 bases, and 11 bases lay between the germline ends. The CDR3 sequence: CAWSVMGEDGYTF. The CDR3 nucleotides are TGTGCCTGGAGTGTGATGGGGGAGGATGGCTACACCTTC.

This clonotype was seen at least ten times. The genes are TRBV29-1 and TRBJ2-7, with D perhaps TRBD2 (5 bases). The CDR3 totals 12 residues. V lost 4 bases and J lost 2, with 9 bases in between. Germline CDR1 reads SQVTM; CDR2 reads ANQGSEA. The CDR3 reads CSVGDGTYEQYF. CDR3 in DNA: TGCAGCGTTGGTGACGGGACCTACGAGCAGTACTTC.

Note on this clonotype: A junction boundary mismatches the germline segment, possibly from a read error. The genes are TRBV7-3 and TRBJ2-7; D unresolved. CDR3 length: 14 residues. Germline CDR1 is SGHTA and CDR2 is FQGTGA. The chain's CDR3 is CAGSLEPNNYEQYF. The CDR3 DNA reads TGTGCCGGCAGCTTAGAGCCAAACAACTACGAGCAGTACTTC.

This clonotype was seen ten or more times. A junction end diverges from the germline sequence, so it may reflect a read error. The rearrangement uses TRBV5-1 and TRBJ2-1, with 9 bases matching TRBD1. CDR1 is SGHRS and CDR2 is YFSETQ in the germline V gene. This CDR3 has 15 residues. The CDR3 reads CASSLGGQGYSEQFF. Here the CDR3 DNA reads TGCGCCAGCAGCTTGGGCGGACAGGGGTACAGTGAGCAGTTCTTC.

The chain employs TRBV9 and TRBJ2-1; D perhaps matches TRBD2 (6 bases). The germline CDR1 and CDR2 sequences are SGDLS and YYNGEE. V lost 0 bases and J 15 bases, leaving 22 bases between the germline ends. The CDR3 loop spans 15 amino acids. The CDR3 reads CASSVATEGVGDRFF. CDR3 DNA: TGTGCCAGCAGCGTAGCTACGGAGGGAGTGGGAGATCGGTTCTTC.

This clonotype was recorded many times. J is TRBJ1-1 and V is TRBV19; TRBD1 matches 7 bases. The CDR3 is made up of 14 amino acids. V lost 6 bases, J lost 1 base, and 5 bases stayed unmatched. CDR1 LNHDA and CDR2 SQIVND come from the germline V gene (reference sequence). The CDR3 DNA follows: TGTGCCAGTAGGGGGGACAGTGGGAACACTGAAGCTTTCTTT. This gives the protein CASRGDSGNTEAFF. Complete variable domain (other parts from reference TRBV19 and TRBJ1-1): DGGITQSPKYLFRKEGQNVTLSCEQNLNHDAMYWYRQDPGQGLRLIYYSQIVNDFQKGDIAEGYSVSREKKESFPLTVTSAQKNPTAFYLCASRGDSGNTEAFFGQGTRLTVV.

This clonotype was observed at least ten times. This chain joins TRBV2 and TRBJ1-2; TRBD1 might be the D (6 bases). Trimming left V 7 bases short and J 4 bases short, with 13 bases between. This CDR3 has 13 residues. Germline loops: CDR1 SNHLY, CDR2 FYNNEI. CDR3 coding DNA: TGTGCCAGCAATGGGGGCGCGGGCTATGGCTACACCTTC. It translates to CASNGGAGYGYTF.

Concerning this clonotype itself: The junction differs from germline at one of its ends, possibly a read error. The chain employs TRBV18 and TRBJ1-3; no firm D call. The CDR3 length is 16 residues. Germline values: CDR1 KGHSH, CDR2 LQKENI. The CDR3 here is CASSPDRPYSRNTIYF. Written as DNA, the CDR3 is TGTGCCAGCTCACCCGATAGGCCTTACTCTAGAAACACCATATATTTT.

The CDR3 region is CASTTPTGVHQPQHF. The CDR3 DNA reads TGTGCCAGCACAACTCCTACAGGGGTACATCAGCCCCAGCATTTT. The rearrangement uses TRBV7-9 and TRBJ1-5, with 7 bases matching TRBD1. The CDR3 length is 15 residues. Germline V gives CDR1 SEHNR, CDR2 FQNEAQ (reference sequence). Trimming removed 7 bases from V and 5 bases from J; junction bases left unmatched: 11.

This clonotype was seen ten or more times. The rearrangement links TRBV18 to TRBJ1-1; D is ambiguous. The CDR3 runs to 14 residues. V was clipped by 2 bases and J by 5 bases, with 12 bases between them. The germline V gene encodes CDR1 KGHSH and CDR2 LQKENI. CDR3 amino acids: CASSPEGSQTEAFF. Here the CDR3 DNA reads TGTGCCAGCTCACCAGAGGGAAGTCAGACTGAAGCTTTCTTT.

This clonotype turned up a few times. The chain couples TRBV29-1 to TRBJ1-5; D might be TRBD1 (6 bases). The germline V gene has CDR1 SQVTM and CDR2 ANQGSEA. Trimming pared 4 bases from V and 7 bases from J, leaving 14 bases between. CDR3 length: 13 residues. CDR3 amino acids: CSVGRGAGQPQHF. The CDR3 DNA reads TGCAGCGTTGGGCGGGGGGCAGGACAGCCCCAGCATTTT.

This clonotype was seen many times. The chain combines TRBV28 with TRBJ1-1; tentatively, D is TRBD1 (5 bases). CDR1 is MDHEN, CDR2 SYDVKM, per germline. The CDR3 totals 14 residues. Trimming took 6 bases from V and 5 from J, leaving 16 bases between them. The CDR3 nucleotides are TGTGCCAGCAGCCAATGGGTGGGGGGGACTGAAGCTTTCTTT. Translation gives CASSQWVGGTEAFF.

Many counts were recorded for this clonotype. The chain couples TRBV11-2 to TRBJ2-3; tentatively, D is TRBD2 (6 bases). Trimming cost V 3 bases and J 3 bases, with 28 bases left between them. This CDR3 spans 20 amino acids. Germline CDR1 SGHAT, CDR2 FQNNGV. The CDR3 spells CASSFIRSGPTSFRTDTQYF. The CDR3 coding sequence is TGTGCCAGCAGCTTCATAAGAAGTGGGCCGACTAGTTTTCGAACAGATACGCAGTATTTT.

In this sample, this clonotype turned up many times. The gene calls are TRBV28 and TRBJ1-5; D gene ambiguous. The CDR3 is 14 amino acids. The V and J ends lost 3 bases and 4 bases respectively, with 10 bases between them. Germline assignment: CDR1 MDHEN and CDR2 SYDVKM. CDR3 sequence (DNA): TGTGCCAGCAGTTTTCACCAGATTAATCAGCCCCAGCATTTT. This codes for CASSFHQINQPQHF.

This clonotype occurred many times. Germline is not matched at one junction end, which may reflect a read error. The chain joins TRBV7-7 to TRBJ2-3, with D perhaps being TRBD1 or TRBD2 (6 bases each). CDR3 length equals 14 residues. The germline V gene encodes CDR1 SSHAT and CDR2 FNYEAQ (reference sequence). The CDR3 region is CASSLAQGGNTQYF. In nucleotides, the CDR3 is TGTGCTAGCAGCTTAGCACAGGGAGGTAATACGCAGTATTTT.

This clonotype was detected many times. This chain joins TRBV20-1 and TRBJ1-2, with D possibly matching TRBD1 (6 bases). CDR3 length equals 13 residues. Trimming took off 6 bases at V and 8 bases at J, with 19 bases between the two ends. Germline loops: CDR1 DFQATT, CDR2 SNEGSKA (reference sequence). CDR3 loop: CSAREGGAGGYTF. The CDR3 bases are TGCAGTGCCCGAGAGGGGGGAGCGGGCGGCTACACCTTC.

In its sample, this clonotype was seen many times. The chain uses TRBV12-3 or TRBV12-4 and TRBJ2-1; D assignment may be TRBD1 or TRBD2 (5 bases each). The CDR3 consists of 13 residues. The V end was cut by 1 base, the J end by 6 bases, with 7 bases between. The CDR3: CASSLVGPNEQFF. The CDR3, as DNA: TGTGCCAGCAGTTTAGTGGGACCCAATGAGCAGTTCTTC.

The chain combines TRBV19 with TRBJ2-1; 7 bases agree with TRBD2. V trimming: 6 bases; J trimming: 3 bases; junction bases outside the gene matches: 8. Per germline, CDR1 LNHDA and CDR2 SQIVND (reference sequence). There are 15 residues in the CDR3. The CDR3 DNA is TGTGCCAGTAGGACCCTAGCGGACTTCTACAATGAGCAGTTCTTC. The encoded protein is CASRTLADFYNEQFF.

V is TRBV12-3 or TRBV12-4 and J is TRBJ2-2; perhaps TRBD2 as D (5 bases). CDR3 length: 16 residues. With 7 bases removed from V and 1 base from J, the gap between germline ends came to 16 bases. CDR3 loop: CASIDSDSKNTGELFF. For the CDR3, the DNA is TGTGCCAGCATTGACTCGGACTCTAAGAACACCGGGGAGCTGTTTTTT.

This clonotype was seen repeatedly, ten times or more. J is TRBJ2-1 and V is TRBV19; 10 nucleotides align to TRBD2. Germline CDR1 is LNHDA and CDR2 is SQIVND (reference sequence). CDR3 length: 17 residues. Trimming cost V 6 bases and J 0 bases; bases outside gene matches: 8. The CDR3 sequence: CASRKREGRGSYNEQFF. Here the CDR3 DNA reads TGTGCCAGTAGGAAGCGGGAGGGCCGCGGCTCCTACAATGAGCAGTTCTTC. The complete variable domain, with remaining parts taken from reference TRBV19 and TRBJ2-1, reads DGGITQSPKYLFRKEGQNVTLSCEQNLNHDAMYWYRQDPGQGLRLIYYSQIVNDFQKGDIAEGYSVSREKKESFPLTVTSAQKNPTAFYLCASRKREGRGSYNEQFFGPGTRLTVL.

The table lists this clonotype with many counts. J is TRBJ2-5 and V is TRBV7-9; D is unclear. The CDR3 is 16 residues long. V lost 3 bases and J lost 5, with 19 bases in between. CDR1 SEHNR and CDR2 FQNEAQ come from the germline V gene (reference sequence). This CDR3 reads CASSFGVPDLGETQYF. The CDR3 DNA sequence: TGTGCCAGCAGCTTTGGGGTTCCGGACCTTGGGGAGACCCAGTACTTC.

This clonotype came up many times. This chain uses TRBV4-2 with TRBJ1-2, with D tentatively TRBD1 (5 bases). Trimming pared 1 base from V and 4 bases from J, leaving 16 bases between. This CDR3 is 16 amino acids long. Germline V gene lookup returns CDR1 LGHNA and CDR2 YNFKEQ. The CDR3 DNA sequence: TGTGCCAGCAGCCAAGTGGAGGACACCCTGGGCTATGGCTACACCTTC. Residues: CASSQVEDTLGYGYTF.

This chain joins TRBV19 and TRBJ2-1; D not resolved. Deletions cut 7 bases from V and 0 bases from J, with 10 bases between. The CDR3 runs to 14 residues. Germline CDR1 is LNHDA and CDR2 is SQIVND (reference sequence). CDR3 protein: CASTSESSYNEQFF. The CDR3 bases are TGTGCCAGTACGTCAGAGAGCTCCTACAATGAGCAGTTCTTC.

This clonotype was counted many times. The rearrangement links TRBV12-5 to TRBJ1-5, with no clear D. Trimming removed 5 bases from V and 9 bases from J, with 14 bases in between. Germline CDR1 is LGHNT and CDR2 is FRNRAP. This CDR3 region has 13 residues. CDR3 in amino acids: CASGLGEGRPQHF. In DNA, the CDR3 is TGTGCTAGTGGTCTCGGGGAGGGTAGGCCCCAGCATTTT.